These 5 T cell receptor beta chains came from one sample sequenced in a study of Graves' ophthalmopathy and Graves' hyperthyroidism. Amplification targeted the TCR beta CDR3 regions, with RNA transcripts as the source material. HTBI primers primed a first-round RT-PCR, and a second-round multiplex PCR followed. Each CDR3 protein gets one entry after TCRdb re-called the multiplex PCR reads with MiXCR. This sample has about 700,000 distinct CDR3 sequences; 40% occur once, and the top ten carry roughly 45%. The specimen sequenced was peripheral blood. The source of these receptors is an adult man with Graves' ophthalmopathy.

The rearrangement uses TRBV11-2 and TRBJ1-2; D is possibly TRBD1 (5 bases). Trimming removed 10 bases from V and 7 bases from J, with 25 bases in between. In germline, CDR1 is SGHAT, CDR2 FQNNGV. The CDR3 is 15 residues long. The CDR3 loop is CAIRVVKGLDCGYTF. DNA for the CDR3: TGTGCCATCAGGGTGGTTAAAGGTTTGGACTGTGGCTACACCTTC.

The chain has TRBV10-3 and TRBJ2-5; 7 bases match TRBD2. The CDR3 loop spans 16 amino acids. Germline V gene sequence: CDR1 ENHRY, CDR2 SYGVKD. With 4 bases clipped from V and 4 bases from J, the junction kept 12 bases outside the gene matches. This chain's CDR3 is CAISVRGGGRSETQYF. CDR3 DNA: TGTGCCATCAGTGTAAGAGGTGGCGGGAGATCAGAGACCCAGTACTTC.

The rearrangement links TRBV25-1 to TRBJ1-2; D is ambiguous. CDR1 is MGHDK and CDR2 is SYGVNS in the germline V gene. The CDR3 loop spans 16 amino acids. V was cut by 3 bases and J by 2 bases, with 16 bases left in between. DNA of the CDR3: TGTGCCAGCAGTGATAGTGCCGGGGAGGTAAACTATGGCTACACCTTC. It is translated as CASSDSAGEVNYGYTF.

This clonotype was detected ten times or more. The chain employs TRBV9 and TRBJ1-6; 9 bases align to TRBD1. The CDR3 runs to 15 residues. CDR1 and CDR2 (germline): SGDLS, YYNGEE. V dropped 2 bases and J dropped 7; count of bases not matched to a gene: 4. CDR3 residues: CASSVGQGLNSPLHF. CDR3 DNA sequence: TGTGCCAGCAGCGTCGGACAGGGGTTGAATTCACCCCTCCACTTT.

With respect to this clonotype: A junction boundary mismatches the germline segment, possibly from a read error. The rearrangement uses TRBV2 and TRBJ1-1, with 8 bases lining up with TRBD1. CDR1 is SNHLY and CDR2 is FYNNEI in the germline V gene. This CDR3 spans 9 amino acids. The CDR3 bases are TGTGCCAGCATCTTGGACAGGGTGTTT. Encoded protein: CASILDRVF.